Given below is one TCR beta chain in context. Its specificity is not known. This sample is drawn from a study of memory CD4+ T cells and cytomegalovirus serostatus. Study-wide points: A US-trained random forest predicted CMV serostatus with median AUC approximately 0.9. Suggested: most of the CMV-linked TCR signature lies in CD4+ memory cells.

TCRdb's table, derived via immunoSEQ multiplex PCR, lists solely in-frame clones and lacks some. Found here are 55,000 to 65,000 clones, around 80% of them singletons; the top ten hold about 0.95%. The length of the CDR3 is 17 residues. The sort gate was single viable CD3+CD4+CD8-CD45RO+ cells for memory CD4+ T cells. Donors' CMV status reflects serum IgG against pp150, pp28, p38, p52. Sequenced input: memory CD4+ T cells from blood. J is TRBJ2-4 and V is TRBV21-1. TRBV21-1 is listed as a pseudogene. This receptor was taken from an adult in good health and CMV-seronegative. The CDR3 protein is CASSPRPPGPVKNIQYF. The DNA for the CDR3 is TGTGCCAGCAGCCCCCGACCCCCGGGGCCAGTCAAAAACATTCAGTACTTC.